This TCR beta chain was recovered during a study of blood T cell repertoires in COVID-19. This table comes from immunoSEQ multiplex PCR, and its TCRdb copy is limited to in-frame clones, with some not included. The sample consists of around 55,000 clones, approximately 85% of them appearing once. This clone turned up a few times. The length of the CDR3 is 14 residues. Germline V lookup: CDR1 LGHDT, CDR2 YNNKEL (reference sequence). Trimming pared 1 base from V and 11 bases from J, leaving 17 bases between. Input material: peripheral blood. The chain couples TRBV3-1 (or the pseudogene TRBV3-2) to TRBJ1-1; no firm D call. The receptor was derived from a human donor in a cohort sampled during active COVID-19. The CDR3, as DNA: TGTGCCAGCAGCCAAGCACTGAGAGGGCCTCGGGCTTTCTTT. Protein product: CASSQALRGPRAFF.